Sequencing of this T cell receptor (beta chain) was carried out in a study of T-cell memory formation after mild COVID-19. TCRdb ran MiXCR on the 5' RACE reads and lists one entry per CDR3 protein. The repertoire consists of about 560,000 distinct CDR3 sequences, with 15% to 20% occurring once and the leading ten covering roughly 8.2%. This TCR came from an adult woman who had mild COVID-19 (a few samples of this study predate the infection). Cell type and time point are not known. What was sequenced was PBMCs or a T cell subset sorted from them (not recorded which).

CDR3 sequence: CASSQYPLGGYGYTF. Here the CDR3 DNA reads TGTGCCAGCAGCCAATATCCCCTTGGAGGCTATGGCTACACCTTC. The chain recombines TRBV3-1 with TRBJ1-2; D call uncertain. In germline, CDR1 is LGHDT, CDR2 YNNKEL (reference sequence). Deletions cut 2 bases from V and 4 bases from J, with 14 bases between. The CDR3 is 15 amino acids.